This T cell receptor beta chain was identified in a study of cytotoxic CD8 clonotypes in ibrutinib-treated CLL. Here immunoSEQ multiplex PCR was the method, and the copy in TCRdb shows in-frame clones only, minus some. The sample shows some 63,000 clones, about nine tenths of them seen only once. Germline V gene sequence: CDR1 SGHRS, CDR2 YFSETQ. This CDR3 region has 18 residues. The junction had 12 bases not matched to a gene; V was cut back by 4 bases and J by 2 bases. The material sequenced was PBMCs, taken after 12 months of ibrutinib treatment. The sequence was obtained from a human donor with chronic lymphocytic leukemia. The chain recombines TRBV5-1 with TRBJ2-7; TRBD2 agrees at 13 bases. The CDR3 DNA sequence: TGCGCCAGCAGCCCCGGACTAGCGGGAGCCCGCGGCACCTACGAGCAGTACTTC. Translation gives CASSPGLAGARGTYEQYF.